This T cell receptor beta chain was captured in a study of blood T cells in healthy people across ages. Overall study findings and caveats: Significant beta diversity loss was already apparent by age approximately 40, declining roughly linearly.

A minimum of 6 million PBMCs was isolated per sample. In regard to this clonotype: Its cognate antigen is unknown.

A second PCR of roughly 7 to 11 cycles used a sample-barcoded 5' primer and a J-beta primer mix. TCRdb redid the calling of the 5' RACE reads with MiXCR, one entry per CDR3 protein. The sample carries 1 million or so distinct CDR3 sequences, roughly a quarter recorded once. V was trimmed by 5 bases and J by 4 bases, leaving 23 bases between them. CDR1 and CDR2 (germline): DFQATT, SNEGSKA (reference sequence). The CDR3 length is 16 residues. These data also featured in a second study, about T cells of mothers and their children. From that second work: The output of TCR recombination is shaped by thymic selection similarly in related and unrelated pairs.

Material: blood. This TCR was recovered from a girl aged 2 to 9 in good health. This rearrangement joins TRBV20-1 to TRBJ1-1, with D possibly TRBD1 on 5 matching bases. CDR3 bases: TGCAGTGCTCGCAGGGTCCACATCCGCGAGGGCACTGAAGCTTTCTTT. This codes for CSARRVHIREGTEAFF.